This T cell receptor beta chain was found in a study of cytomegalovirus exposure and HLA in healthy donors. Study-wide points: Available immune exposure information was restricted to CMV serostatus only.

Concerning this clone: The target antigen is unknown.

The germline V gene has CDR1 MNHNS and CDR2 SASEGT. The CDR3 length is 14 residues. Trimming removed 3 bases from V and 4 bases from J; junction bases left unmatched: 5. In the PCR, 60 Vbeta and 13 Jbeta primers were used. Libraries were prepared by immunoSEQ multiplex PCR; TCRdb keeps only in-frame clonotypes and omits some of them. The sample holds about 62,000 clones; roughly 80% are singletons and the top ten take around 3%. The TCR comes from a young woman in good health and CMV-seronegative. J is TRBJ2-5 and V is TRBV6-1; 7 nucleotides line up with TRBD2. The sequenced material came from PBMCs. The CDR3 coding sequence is TGTGCCAGCAGTGAGCGGCGGGGGAGAGAGACCCAGTACTTC. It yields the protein CASSERRGRETQYF.